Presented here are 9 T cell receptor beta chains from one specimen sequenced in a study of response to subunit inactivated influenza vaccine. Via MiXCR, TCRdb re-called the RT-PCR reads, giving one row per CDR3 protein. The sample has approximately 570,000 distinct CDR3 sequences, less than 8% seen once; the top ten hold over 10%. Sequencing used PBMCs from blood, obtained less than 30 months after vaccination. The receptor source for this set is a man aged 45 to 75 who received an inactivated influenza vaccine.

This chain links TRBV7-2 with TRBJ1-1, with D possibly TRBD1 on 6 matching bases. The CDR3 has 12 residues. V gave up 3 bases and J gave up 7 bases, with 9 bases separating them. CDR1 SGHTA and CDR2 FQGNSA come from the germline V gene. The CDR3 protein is CASSFRTVEAFF. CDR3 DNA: TGTGCCAGCAGCTTCCGGACAGTTGAAGCTTTCTTT.

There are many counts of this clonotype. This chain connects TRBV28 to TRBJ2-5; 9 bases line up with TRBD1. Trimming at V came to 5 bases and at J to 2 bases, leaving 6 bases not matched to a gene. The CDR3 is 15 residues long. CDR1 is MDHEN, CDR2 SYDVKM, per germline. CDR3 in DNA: TGTGCCAGCAGTCTGGCGACAGGGGGGCAAGAGACCCAGTACTTC. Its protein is CASSLATGGQETQYF.

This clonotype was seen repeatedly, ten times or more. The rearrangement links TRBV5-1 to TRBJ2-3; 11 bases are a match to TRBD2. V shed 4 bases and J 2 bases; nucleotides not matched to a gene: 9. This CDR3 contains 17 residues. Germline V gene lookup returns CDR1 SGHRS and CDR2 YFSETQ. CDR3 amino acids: CASSPTGTSGSTDTQYF. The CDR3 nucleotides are TGCGCCAGCAGCCCAACCGGGACTAGCGGATCCACAGATACGCAGTATTTT.

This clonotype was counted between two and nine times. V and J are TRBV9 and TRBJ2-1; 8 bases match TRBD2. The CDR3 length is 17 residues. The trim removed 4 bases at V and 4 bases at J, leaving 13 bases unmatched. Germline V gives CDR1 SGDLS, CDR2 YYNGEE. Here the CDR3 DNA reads TGTGCCAGCAGCCCCTATGAGCGGGAGTTGGTTTACAATGAGCAGTTCTTC. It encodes CASSPYERELVYNEQFF. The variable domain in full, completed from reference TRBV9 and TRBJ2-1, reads DSGVTQTPKHLITATGQRVTLRCSPRSGDLSVYWYQQSLDQGLQFLIQYYNGEERAKGNILERFSAQQFPDLHSELNLSSLELGDSALYFCASSPYERELVYNEQFFGPGTRLTVL.

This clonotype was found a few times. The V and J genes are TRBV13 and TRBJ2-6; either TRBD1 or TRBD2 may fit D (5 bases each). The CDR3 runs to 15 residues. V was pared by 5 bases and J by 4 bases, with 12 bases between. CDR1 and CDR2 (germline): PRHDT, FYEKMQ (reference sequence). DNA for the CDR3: TGTGCCAGCAGCCCCCGGGACCCAGGGGCCAACGTCCTGACTTTC. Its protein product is CASSPRDPGANVLTF.

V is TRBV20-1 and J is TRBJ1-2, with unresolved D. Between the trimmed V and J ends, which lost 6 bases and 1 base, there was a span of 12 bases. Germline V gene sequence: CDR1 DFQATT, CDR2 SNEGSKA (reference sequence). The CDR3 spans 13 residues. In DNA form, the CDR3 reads TGCAGTGCCGCCGGACCCCATAACTATGGCTACACCTTC. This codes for CSAAGPHNYGYTF.

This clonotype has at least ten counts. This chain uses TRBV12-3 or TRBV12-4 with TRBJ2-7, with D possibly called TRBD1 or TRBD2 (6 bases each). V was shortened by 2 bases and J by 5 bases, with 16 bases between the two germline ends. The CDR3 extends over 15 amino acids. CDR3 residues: CASSLMGGRVDEQYF. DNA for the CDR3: TGTGCCAGCAGTTTAATGGGGGGCAGGGTTGACGAGCAGTACTTC.

In nucleotides, the CDR3 is TGTGCCAGCAGCCTTGGACAGGGGAGGCACGAGCAGTACTTC. Residues: CASSLGQGRHEQYF. This sequence joins TRBV3-1 and TRBJ2-7, with 9 bases fitting TRBD1. The CDR3 is 14 residues long. J lost 5 bases, V lost 4 bases, and 6 bases had no gene match. Germline loops: CDR1 LGHDT, CDR2 YNNKEL (reference sequence).

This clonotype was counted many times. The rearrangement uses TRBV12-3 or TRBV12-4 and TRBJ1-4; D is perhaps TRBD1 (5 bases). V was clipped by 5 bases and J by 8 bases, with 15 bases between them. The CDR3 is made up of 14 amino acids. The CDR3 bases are TGTGCCAGCAGTCCAGTCGACAGACAGGAAAAACTGTTTTTT. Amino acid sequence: CASSPVDRQEKLFF.